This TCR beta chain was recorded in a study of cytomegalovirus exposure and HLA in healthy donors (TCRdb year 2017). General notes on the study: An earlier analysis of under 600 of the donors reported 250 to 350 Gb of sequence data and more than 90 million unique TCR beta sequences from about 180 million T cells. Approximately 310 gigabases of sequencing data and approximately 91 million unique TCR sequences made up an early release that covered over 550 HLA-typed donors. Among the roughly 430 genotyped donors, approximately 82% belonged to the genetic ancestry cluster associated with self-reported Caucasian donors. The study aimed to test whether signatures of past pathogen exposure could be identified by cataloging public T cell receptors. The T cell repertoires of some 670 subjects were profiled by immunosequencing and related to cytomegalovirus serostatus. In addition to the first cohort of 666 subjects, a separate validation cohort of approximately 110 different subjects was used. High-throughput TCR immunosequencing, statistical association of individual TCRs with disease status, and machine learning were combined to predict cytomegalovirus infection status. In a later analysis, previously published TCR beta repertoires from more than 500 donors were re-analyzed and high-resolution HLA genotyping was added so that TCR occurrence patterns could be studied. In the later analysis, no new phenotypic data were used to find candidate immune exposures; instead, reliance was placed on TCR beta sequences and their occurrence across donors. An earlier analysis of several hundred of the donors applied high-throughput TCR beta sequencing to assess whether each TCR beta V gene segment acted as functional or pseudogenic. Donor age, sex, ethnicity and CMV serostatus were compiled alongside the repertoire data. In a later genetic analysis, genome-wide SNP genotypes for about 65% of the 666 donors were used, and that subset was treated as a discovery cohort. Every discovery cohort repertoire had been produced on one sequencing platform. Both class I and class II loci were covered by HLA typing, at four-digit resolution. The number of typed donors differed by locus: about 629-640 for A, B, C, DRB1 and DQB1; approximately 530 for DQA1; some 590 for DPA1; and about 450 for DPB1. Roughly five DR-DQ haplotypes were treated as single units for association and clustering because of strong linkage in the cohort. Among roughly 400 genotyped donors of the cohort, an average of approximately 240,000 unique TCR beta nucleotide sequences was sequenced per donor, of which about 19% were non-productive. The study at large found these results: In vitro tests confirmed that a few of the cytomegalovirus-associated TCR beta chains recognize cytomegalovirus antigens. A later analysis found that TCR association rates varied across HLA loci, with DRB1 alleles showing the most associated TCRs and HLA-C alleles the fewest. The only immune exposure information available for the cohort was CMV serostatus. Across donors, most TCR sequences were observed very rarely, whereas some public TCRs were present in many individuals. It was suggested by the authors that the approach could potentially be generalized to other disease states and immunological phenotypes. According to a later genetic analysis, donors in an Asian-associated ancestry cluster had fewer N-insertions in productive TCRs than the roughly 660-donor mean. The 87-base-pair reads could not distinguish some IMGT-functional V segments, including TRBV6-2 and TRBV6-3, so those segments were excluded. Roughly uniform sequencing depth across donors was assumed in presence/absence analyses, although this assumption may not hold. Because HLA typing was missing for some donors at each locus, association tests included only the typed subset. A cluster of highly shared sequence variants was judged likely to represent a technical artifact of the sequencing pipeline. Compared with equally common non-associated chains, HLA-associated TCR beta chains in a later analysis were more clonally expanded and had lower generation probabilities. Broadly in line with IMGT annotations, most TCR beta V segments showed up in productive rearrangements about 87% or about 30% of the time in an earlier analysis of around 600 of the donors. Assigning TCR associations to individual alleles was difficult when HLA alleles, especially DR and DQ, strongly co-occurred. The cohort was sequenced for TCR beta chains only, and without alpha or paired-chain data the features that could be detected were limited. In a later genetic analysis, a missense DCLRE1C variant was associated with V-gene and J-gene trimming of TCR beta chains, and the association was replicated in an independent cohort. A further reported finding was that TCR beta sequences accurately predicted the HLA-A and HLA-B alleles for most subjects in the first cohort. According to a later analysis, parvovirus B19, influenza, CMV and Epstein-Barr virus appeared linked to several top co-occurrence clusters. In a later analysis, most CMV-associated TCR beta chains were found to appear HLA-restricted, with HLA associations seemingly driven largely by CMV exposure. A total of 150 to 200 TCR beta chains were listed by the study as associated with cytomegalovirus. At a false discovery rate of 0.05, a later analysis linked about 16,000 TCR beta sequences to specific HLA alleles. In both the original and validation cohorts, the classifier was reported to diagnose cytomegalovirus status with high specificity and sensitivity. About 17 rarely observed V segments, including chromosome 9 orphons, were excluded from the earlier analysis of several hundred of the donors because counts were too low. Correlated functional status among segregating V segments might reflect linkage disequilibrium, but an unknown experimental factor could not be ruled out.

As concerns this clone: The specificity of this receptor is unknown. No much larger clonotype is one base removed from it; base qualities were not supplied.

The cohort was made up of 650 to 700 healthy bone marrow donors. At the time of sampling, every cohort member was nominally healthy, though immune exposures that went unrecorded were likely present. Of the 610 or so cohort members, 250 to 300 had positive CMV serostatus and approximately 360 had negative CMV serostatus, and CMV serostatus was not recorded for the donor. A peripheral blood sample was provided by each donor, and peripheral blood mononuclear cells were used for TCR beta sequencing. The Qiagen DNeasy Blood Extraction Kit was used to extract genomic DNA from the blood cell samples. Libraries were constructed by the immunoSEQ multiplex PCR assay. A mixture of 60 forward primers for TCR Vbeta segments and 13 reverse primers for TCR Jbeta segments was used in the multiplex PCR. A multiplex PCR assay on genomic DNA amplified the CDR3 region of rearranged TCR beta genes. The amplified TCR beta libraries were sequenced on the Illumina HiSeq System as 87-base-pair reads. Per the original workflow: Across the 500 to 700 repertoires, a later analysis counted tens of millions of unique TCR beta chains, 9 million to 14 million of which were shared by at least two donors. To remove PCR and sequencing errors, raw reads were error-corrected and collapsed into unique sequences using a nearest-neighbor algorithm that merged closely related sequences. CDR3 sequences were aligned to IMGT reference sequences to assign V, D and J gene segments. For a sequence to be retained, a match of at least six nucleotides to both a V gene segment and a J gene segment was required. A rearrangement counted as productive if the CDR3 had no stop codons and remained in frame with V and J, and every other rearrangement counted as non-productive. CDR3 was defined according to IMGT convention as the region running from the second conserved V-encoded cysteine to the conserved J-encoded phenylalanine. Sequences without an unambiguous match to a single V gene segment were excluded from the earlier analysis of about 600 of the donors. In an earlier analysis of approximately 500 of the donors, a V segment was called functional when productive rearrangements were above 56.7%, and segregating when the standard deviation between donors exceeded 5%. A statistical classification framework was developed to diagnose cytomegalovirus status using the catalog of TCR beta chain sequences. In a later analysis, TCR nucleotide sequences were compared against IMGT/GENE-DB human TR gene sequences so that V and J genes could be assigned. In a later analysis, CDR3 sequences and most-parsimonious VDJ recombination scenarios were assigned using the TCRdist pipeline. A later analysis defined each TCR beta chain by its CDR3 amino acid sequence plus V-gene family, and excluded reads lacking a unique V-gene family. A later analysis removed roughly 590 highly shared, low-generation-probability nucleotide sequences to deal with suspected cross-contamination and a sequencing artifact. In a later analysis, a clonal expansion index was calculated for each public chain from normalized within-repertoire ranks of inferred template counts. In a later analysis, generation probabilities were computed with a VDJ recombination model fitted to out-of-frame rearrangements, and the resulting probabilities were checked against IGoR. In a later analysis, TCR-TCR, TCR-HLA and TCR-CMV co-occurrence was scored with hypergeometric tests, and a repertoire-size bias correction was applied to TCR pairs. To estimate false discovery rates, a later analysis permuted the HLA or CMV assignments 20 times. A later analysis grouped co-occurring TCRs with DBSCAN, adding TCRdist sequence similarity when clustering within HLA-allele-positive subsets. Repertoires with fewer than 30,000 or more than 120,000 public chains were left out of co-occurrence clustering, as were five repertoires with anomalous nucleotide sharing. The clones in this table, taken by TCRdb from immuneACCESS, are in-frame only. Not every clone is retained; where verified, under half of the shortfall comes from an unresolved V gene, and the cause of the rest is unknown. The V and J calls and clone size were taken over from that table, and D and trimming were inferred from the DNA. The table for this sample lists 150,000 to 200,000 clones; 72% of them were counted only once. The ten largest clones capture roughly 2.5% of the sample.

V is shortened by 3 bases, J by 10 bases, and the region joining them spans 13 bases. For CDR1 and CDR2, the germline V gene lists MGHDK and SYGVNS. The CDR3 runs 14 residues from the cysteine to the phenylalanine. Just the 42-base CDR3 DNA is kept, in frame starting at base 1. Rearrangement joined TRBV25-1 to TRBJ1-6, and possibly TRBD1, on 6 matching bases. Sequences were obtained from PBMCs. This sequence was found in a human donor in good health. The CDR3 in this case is CASSDPGQPSPLHF. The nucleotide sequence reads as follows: TGTGCCAGCAGTGACCCAGGACAGCCATCACCCCTCCACTTT. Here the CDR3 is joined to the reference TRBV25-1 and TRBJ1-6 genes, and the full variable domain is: EADIYQTPRYLVIGTGKKITLECSQTMGHDKMYWYQQDPGMELHLIHYSYGVNSTEKGDLSSESTVSRIRTEHFPLTLESARPSHTSQYLCASSDPGQPSPLHFGNGTRLTVT.